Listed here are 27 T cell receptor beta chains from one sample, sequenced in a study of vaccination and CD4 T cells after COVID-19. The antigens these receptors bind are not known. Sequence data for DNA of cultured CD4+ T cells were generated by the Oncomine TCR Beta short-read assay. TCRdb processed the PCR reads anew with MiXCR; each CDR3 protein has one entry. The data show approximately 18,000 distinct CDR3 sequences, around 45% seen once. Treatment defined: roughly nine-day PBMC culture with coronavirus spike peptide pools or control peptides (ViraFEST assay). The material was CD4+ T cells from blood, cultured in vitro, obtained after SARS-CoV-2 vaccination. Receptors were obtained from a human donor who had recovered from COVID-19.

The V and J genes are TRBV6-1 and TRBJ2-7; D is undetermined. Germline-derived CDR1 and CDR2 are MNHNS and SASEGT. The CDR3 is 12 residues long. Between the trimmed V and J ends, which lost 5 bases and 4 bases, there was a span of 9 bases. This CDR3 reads CASSRNQYEQYF. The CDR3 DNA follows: TGTGCCAGCAGTCGTAACCAGTACGAGCAGTACTTC.

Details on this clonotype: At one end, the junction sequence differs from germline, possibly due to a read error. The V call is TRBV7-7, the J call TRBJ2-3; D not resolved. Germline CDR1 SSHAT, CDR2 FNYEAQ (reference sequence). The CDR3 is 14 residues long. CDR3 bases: TGTGCTAGCAGCTTACTCGGGTTTGGAGATACGCAGTATTTT. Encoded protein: CASSLLGFGDTQYF.

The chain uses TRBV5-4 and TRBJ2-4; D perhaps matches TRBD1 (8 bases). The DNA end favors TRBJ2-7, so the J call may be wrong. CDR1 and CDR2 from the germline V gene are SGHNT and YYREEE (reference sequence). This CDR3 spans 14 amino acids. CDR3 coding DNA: TGTGCCAGCAGCTCCTGGACAGGGAGGGTCGAGCAGTACTTC. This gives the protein CASSSWTGRVEQYF.

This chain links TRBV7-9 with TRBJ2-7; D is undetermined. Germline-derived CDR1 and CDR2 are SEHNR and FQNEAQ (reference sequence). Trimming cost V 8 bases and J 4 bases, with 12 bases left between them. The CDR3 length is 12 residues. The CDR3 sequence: CASDQAGYEQYF. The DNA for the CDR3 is TGTGCCAGCGATCAGGCTGGGTACGAGCAGTACTTC. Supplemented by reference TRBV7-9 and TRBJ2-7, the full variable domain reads DTGVSQNPRHKITKRGQNVTFRCDPISEHNRLYWYRQTLGQGPEFLTYFQNEAQLEKSRLLSDRFSAERPKGSFSTLEIQRTEQGDSAMYLCASDQAGYEQYFGPGTRLTVT.

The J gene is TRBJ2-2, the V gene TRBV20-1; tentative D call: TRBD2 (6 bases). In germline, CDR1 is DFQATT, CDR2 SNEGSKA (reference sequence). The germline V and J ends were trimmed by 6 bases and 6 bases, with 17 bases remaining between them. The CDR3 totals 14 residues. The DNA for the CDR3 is TGCAGTGCCATTAGGGACTTAACCGCCGGGGAGCTGTTTTTT. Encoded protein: CSAIRDLTAGELFF.

The CDR3 protein is CASSIGLEDTQYF. CDR3 nucleotides: TGTGCCAGTAGTATAGGTTTGGAAGATACGCAGTATTTT. The chain uses TRBV19 and TRBJ2-3; no definite D call. The CDR3 extends over 13 amino acids. The germline V gene has CDR1 LNHDA and CDR2 SQIVND (reference sequence). V lost 1 base and J lost 5, with 7 bases in between.

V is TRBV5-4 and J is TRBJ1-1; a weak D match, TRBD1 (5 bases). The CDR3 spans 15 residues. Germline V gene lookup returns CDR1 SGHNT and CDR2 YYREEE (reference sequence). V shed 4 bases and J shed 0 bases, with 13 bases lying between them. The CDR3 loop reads CASSPPGRMNTEAFF. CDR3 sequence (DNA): TGTGCCAGCAGCCCGCCGGGACGGATGAACACTGAAGCTTTCTTT.

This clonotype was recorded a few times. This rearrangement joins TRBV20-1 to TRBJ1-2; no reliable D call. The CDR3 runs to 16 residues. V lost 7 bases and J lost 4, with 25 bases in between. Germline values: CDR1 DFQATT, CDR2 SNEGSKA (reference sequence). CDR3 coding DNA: TGCAGTGTAGACATGGGAATGACGGCATTCTTCTATGGCTACACCTTC. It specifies CSVDMGMTAFFYGYTF.

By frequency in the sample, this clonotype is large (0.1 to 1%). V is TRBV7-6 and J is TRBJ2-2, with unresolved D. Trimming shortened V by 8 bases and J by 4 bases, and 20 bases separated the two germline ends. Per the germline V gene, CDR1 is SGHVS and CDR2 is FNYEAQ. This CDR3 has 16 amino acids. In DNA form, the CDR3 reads TGTGCCAGCCTGCCGGCAGCCGCCGGCGGCACCGGGGAGCTGTTTTTT. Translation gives CASLPAAAGGTGELFF.

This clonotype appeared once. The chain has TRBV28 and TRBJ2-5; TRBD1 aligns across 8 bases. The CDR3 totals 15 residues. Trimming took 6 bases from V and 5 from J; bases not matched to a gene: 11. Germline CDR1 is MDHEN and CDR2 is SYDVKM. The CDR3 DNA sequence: TGTGCCAGCAGCCCGCCGGGACAGGACAGGGAGACCCAGTACTTC. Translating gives CASSPPGQDRETQYF.

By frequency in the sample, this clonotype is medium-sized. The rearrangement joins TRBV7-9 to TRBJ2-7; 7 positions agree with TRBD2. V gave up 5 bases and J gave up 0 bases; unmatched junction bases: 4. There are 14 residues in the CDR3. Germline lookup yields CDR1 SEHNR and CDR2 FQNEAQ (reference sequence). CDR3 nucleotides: TGTGCCAGCAGCCCTAGCGGAACCTCCTACGAGCAGTACTTC. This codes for CASSPSGTSYEQYF.

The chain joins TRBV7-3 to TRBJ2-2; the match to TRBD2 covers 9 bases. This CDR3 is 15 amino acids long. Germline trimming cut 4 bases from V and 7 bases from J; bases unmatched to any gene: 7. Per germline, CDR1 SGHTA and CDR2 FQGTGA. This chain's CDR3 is CASSSVAGANGELFF. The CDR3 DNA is TGTGCCAGCAGCTCCGTAGCGGGAGCAAACGGGGAGCTGTTTTTT.

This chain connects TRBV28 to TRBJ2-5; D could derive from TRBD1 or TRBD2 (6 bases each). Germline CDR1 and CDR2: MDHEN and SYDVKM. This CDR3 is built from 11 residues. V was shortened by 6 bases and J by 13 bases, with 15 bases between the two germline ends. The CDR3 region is CASSRRGGTYF. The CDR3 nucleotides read TGTGCCAGCAGCCGACGAGGGGGGACGTACTTC.

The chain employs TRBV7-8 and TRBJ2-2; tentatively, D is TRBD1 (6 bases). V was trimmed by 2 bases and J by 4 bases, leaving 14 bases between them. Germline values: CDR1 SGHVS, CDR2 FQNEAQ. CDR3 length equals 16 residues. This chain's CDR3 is CASSLRRGQRTGELFF. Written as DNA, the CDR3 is TGTGCCAGCAGCTTAAGGAGAGGACAGCGCACCGGGGAGCTGTTTTTT.

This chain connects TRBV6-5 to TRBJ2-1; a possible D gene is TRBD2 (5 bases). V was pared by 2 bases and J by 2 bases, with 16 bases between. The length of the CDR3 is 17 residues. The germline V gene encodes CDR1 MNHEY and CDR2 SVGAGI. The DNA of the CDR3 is TGTGCCAGCAGTTACGGGAGCGGACCATCCACCTACAATGAGCAGTTCTTC. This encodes CASSYGSGPSTYNEQFF.

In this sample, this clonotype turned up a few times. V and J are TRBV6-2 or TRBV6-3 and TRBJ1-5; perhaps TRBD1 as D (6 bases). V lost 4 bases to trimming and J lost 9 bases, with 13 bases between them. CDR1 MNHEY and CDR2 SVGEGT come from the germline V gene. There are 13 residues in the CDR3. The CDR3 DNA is TGTGCCAGCAGTTCAGGGGTCCTCCGGCCCCAGCATTTT. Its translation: CASSSGVLRPQHF.

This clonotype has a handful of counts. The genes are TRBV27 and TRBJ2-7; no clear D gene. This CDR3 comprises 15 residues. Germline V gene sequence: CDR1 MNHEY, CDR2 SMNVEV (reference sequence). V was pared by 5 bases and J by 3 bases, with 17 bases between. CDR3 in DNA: TGTGCCAGCAGTCTCCCAGGACGGTTTGGCTACGAGCAGTACTTC. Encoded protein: CASSLPGRFGYEQYF.

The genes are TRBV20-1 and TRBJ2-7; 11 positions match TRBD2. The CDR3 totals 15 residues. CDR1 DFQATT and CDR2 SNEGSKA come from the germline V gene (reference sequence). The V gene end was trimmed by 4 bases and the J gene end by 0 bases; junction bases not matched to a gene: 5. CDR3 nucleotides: TGCAGTGCTACGGGGACTAGCGGAGACTCCTACGAGCAGTACTTC. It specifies CSATGTSGDSYEQYF.

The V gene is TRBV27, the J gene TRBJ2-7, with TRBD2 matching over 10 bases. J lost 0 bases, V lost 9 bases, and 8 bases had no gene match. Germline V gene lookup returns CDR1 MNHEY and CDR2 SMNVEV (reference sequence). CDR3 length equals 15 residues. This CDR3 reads CASYRRTSGSYEQYF. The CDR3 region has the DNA TGTGCCAGTTACAGACGGACTAGCGGCTCCTACGAGCAGTACTTC.

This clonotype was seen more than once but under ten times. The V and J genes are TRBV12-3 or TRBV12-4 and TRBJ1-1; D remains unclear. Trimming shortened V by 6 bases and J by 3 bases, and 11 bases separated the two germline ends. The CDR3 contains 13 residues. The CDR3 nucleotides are TGTGCCAGCAGCTTAAGGAGCCACACTGAAGCTTTCTTT. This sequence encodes CASSLRSHTEAFF.

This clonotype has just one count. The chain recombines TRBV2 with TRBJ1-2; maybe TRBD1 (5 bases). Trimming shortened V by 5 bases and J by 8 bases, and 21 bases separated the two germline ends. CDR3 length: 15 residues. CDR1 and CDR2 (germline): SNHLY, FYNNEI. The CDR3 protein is CASSFIEPEGSGYTF. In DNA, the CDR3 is TGTGCCAGCAGTTTCATAGAGCCCGAGGGGAGCGGCTACACCTTC.

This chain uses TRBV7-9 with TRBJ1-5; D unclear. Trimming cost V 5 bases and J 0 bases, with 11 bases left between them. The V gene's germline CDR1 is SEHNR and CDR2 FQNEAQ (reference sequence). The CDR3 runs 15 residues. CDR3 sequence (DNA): TGTGCCAGCAGCCCCGGGGAGCATAGCAATCAGCCCCAGCATTTT. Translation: CASSPGEHSNQPQHF.

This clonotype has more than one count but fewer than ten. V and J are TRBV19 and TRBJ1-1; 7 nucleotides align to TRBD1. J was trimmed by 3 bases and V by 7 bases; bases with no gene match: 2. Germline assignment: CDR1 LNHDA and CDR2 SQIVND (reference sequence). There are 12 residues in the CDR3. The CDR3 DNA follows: TGTGCCAGTAAGGGACAGTACACTGAAGCTTTCTTT. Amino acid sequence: CASKGQYTEAFF.

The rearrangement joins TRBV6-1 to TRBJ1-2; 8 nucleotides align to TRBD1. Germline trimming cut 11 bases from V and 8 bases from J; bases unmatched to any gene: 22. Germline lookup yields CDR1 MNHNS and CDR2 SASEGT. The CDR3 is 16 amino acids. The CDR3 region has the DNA TGTGCCCATAGCGGGACAGGCGAAATCCTATTTGCGGGCTACACCTTC. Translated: CAHSGTGEILFAGYTF.

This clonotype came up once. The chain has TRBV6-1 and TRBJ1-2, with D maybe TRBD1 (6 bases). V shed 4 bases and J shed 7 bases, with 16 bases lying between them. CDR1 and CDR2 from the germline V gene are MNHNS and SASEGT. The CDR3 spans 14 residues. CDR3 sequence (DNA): TGTGCCAGCAGTGGACGCGGGACAATTTTTGGCTACACCTTC. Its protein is CASSGRGTIFGYTF.

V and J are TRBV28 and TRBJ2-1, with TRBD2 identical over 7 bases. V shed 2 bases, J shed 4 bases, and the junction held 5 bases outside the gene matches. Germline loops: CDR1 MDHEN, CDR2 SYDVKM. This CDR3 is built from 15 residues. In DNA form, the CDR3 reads TGTGCCAGCAGTTTAAGCCTAGCGGTATACAATGAGCAGTTCTTC. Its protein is CASSLSLAVYNEQFF.

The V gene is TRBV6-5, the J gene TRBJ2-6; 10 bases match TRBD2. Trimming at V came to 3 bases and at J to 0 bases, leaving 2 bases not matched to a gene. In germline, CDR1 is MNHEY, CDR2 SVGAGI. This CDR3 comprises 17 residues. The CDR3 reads CASSYRTSGSGANVLTF. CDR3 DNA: TGTGCCAGCAGTTATAGGACTAGCGGCTCTGGGGCCAACGTCCTGACTTTC.